This record looks at one T cell receptor beta chain sequence and its context. Its antigen is currently unknown. These data originate in a study of T-cell reconstitution after alpha-beta-depleted transplantation in children. During its preparation, the TCRbeta library received unique molecular identifiers. TCRdb recomputed calls from the PCR reads with MiXCR, one row per CDR3 protein. The sample lists about 350,000 distinct CDR3 sequences; about 16% were seen once. V was trimmed by 1 base and J by 5 bases, leaving 9 bases between them. The CDR3 consists of 14 residues. CDR1 and CDR2 (germline): SGDLS, YYNGEE. Study-wide findings and caveats: Alpha-beta T cells present about two months after transplant were reported to originate from several hundred expanded graft clones. Day-60 TCRbeta diversity that was high in some patients was derived from surviving recipient T cells and thymic progenitors. T-cell counts and diversity at one year post-transplant came mainly from newly produced T cells.

The J gene is TRBJ2-2, the V gene TRBV9; D unclear. The clonotype originates from a male patient between 2 and 10 years old who had a stem cell transplant for acute lymphoblastic leukemia, so the T cells may come from the graft donor. The sample here was PBMCs, mostly from graft donor cells, taken 360 days after TCRalphabeta/CD19-depleted stem cell transplant. The CDR3 loop reads CASSVRVGTGELFF. CDR3 bases: TGTGCCAGCAGCGTAAGGGTGGGGACCGGGGAGCTGTTTTTT.